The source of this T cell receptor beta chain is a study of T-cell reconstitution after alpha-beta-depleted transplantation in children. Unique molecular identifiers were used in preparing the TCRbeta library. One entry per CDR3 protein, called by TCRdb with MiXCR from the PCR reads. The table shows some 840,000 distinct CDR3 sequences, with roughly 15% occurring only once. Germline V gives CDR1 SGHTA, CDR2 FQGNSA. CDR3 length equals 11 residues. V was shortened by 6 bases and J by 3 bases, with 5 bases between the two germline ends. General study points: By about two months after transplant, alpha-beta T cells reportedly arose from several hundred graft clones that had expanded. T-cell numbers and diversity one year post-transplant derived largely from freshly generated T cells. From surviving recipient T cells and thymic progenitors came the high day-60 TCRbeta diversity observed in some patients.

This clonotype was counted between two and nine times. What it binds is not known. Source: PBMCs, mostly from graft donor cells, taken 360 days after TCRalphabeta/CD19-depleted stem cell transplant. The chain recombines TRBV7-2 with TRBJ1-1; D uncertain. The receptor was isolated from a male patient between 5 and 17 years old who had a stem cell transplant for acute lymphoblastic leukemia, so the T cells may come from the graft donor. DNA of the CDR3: TGTGCCAGCAGGGGGTACACTGAAGCTTTCTTT. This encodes CASRGYTEAFF. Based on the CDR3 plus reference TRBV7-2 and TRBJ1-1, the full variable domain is GAGVSQSPSNKVTEKGKDVELRCDPISGHTALYWYRQSLGQGLEFLIYFQGNSAPDKSGLPSDRFSAERTGGSVSTLTIQRTQQEDSAVYLCASRGYTEAFFGQGTRLTVV.